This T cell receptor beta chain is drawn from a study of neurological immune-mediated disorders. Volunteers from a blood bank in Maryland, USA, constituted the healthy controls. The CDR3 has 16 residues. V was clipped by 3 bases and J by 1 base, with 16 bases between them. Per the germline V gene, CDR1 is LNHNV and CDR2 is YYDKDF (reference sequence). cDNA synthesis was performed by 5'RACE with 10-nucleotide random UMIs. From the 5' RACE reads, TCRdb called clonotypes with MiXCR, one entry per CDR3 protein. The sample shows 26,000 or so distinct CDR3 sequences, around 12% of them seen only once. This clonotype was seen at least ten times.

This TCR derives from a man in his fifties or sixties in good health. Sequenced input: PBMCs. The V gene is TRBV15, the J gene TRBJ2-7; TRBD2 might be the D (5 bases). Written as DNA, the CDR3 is TGTGCCACCAGCAGGGATGTTGGCGGGTCATCCTACGAGCAGTACTTC. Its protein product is CATSRDVGGSSYEQYF.